This T cell receptor (beta chain) comes out of a study of T cell clones after liver transplantation. V was cut by 6 bases and J by 1 base, with 20 bases left in between. Germline CDR1 is SGHDT and CDR2 is YYEEEE. The CDR3 has 16 residues. Using immunoSEQ multiplex PCR, the repertoire was profiled, and TCRdb retains in-frame clones only, with some absent. The sample consists of some 34,000 clones, around 94% of them appearing once. This TCR came from a human patient who received a liver transplant. Some T cells may have originated in the graft donor. This specimen consisted of CD8+ T cells from blood, obtained 12 months after liver transplant. The chain carries TRBV5-6 and TRBJ2-7; D may match TRBD1 or TRBD2 (6 bases each). In DNA form, the CDR3 reads TGTGCCAGCACCCTGGGGGGCAGTGGCCTTTCCTACGAGCAGTACTTC. Amino acids: CASTLGGSGLSYEQYF.